The TCR beta chain described here comes from a study of low-dose radiotherapy and immunotherapy resistance in tumors. Study information: Participants in Cohort 1 were administered 0.5 Gy per fraction at 2-week intervals, to a cumulative dose of 6.5 Gy.

V lost 3 bases to trimming and J lost 7 bases, with 18 bases between them. The CDR3 has 16 amino acids. CDR1 LGHDT and CDR2 YNNKEL come from the germline V gene (reference sequence). Stated time point: after trial treatment. Specified treatment: LDRT plus nivolumab, ipilimumab, low-dose cyclophosphamide and aspirin (RACIN trial). The donors, trial participants, received nivolumab, ipilimumab, aspirin, low-dose cyclophosphamide and low-dose radiotherapy. This clonotype was seen many times. TRAV- and TRBV-specific primers primed first-strand cDNA, covering alpha and beta chains. The authors amplified TCRs for 15 to 25 PCR cycles with a constant-region primer and a V-primer adapter. Isolated mRNA was amplified by in vitro transcription. TCRdb called the reads again in MiXCR, with one record for every CDR3 protein. The sample comprises more than 90,000 distinct CDR3 sequences, around 20% of which are singletons, and roughly 4% rests with the top ten.

This sample comprised PBMCs, obtained after low-dose radiotherapy plus immunotherapy. The clonotype was recovered from a male donor with prostate cancer. This rearrangement joins TRBV3-1 to TRBJ1-4, with D tentatively TRBD1 (6 bases). Here the CDR3 reads CASSQVVGGVIEKLFF. CDR3 nucleotide sequence: TGTGCCAGCAGCCAGGTCGTGGGGGGCGTCATTGAAAAACTGTTTTTT.